Sequencing of this T cell receptor beta chain was carried out in a study of T cells after yellow fever vaccination (dated by TCRdb to between 2019 and 2020). A note on the overall study: The SMART-Seq v4 Ultra Low Input RNA kit was used to prepare libraries from fractions with low cell numbers. To follow T-cell clones before and after primary and booster YFV17D yellow fever vaccination, bulk TCR alpha and beta repertoires were sequenced over time. Two healthy male donors made up the cohort, one aged 18 to 29 years and the other aged 30 to 40 years. Bulk PBMC replicates and cell subsets were isolated from blood drawn at multiple timepoints before and after both primary and secondary immunization. What the study reported, not specific to this receptor: The secondary T-cell response was found to be weaker but faster than the primary response, with a peak reached on day 5 rather than on day 15. FACS-sorted repertoires could contain abundant contaminating clonotypes from the bulk population, so computational filtering was required. A small share of clonotypes occurred in both CD4 and CD8 compartments, likely arising from convergent recombination. After the booster, most clones that had expanded after primary vaccination were detected again (around 95% of CD4 and around 88% of CD8), suggesting broad maintenance of memory. Because the study included only two donors, the extent to which the findings can be generalized is limited.

TCR cDNA was synthesized by 5'RACE template switching, through which a universal primer site and unique molecular identifiers were introduced. cDNA synthesis was primed from both the TCR alpha and TCR beta constant segments. Library amplification involved two PCR steps, and the second step added sample barcodes and sequencing adapters. Libraries were sequenced on Illumina HiSeq 2500 (2x100 bp) or NovaSeq (2x150 bp). The original methods were these. MIGEC handled demultiplexing of reads and collapsing into UMI consensus sequences, while MiXCR performed V(D)J alignment. Vaccine-responding clonotypes were defined with edgeR using replicate PBMC samples, requiring FDR below 0.01 and a log2 fold change above 5 up to day 15. Bulk clonotypes were assigned CD4 or CD8 identity according to which sequenced CD4 or CD8 repertoire held them at higher abundance. TCRdb reprocessing: public reads trimmed at Q25 with fastp, clones called with MiXCR, in-frame beta chains kept. Every CDR3 protein is listed once, alongside the most common genes and DNA of its rows. What appears here as the V and J calls and clone size reflects TCRdb's work, not the paper's. This sample gives 300,000 to 450,000 distinct CDR3 sequences in total; about 6.2% of them show up just once. Of the sample, around 16% falls within the top ten clones.

Sample treatment or condition, as interpreted from the label and publication: live attenuated yellow fever vaccine strain. At every blood-draw timepoint, two biological replicates of bulk PBMCs were collected. PBMCs were isolated from peripheral blood using a standard Ficoll-Paque protocol. RNA was extracted with TriZol from bulk PBMCs, CD4 and CD8 fractions, and dextramer-positive and dextramer-negative fractions. This clonotype was counted ten times or more. Its antigen is still unknown. No per-base quality is available; no much larger clone lies one base away. The germline V gene encodes CDR1 MDHEN and CDR2 SYDVKM. Counted from cysteine to phenylalanine, this CDR3 has 18 amino acids. The sequence is cut down to CDR3 DNA, 54 bases in frame from base 1. For this chain, trimming is 1 base at the V end and 5 bases at the J end, and the number of junction bases without a gene match is 13.

The sequence was obtained from a man aged 25 to 45 who received the YFV17D yellow fever vaccine. The chain is made from TRBV28 and TRBJ2-5, and 10 junctional nucleotides match TRBD1. The input for sequencing was PBMCs, taken 5 days after the yellow fever booster vaccination. The nucleotides read TGTGCCAGCAGTTTATCTGACAGGGGGCGGTCGGGATGGGAGACCCAGTACTTC. Translation gives CASSLSDRGRSGWETQYF. This CDR3, with the reference TRBV28 and TRBJ2-5 proteins standing in past its ends, gives the full variable domain DVKVTQSSRYLVKRTGEKVFLECVQDMDHENMFWYRQDPGLGLRLIYFSYDVKMKEKGDIPEGYSVSREKKERFSLILESASTNQTSMYLCASSLSDRGRSGWETQYFGPGTRLLVL.